The 21 T cell receptor beta chains in this list originate from one sample, sequenced in a study of cytomegalovirus exposure and HLA in healthy donors. The study ran its PCR with 60 Vbeta and 13 Jbeta primers. Assay: immunoSEQ multiplex PCR; the TCRdb copy retains only in-frame clones and omits some. This table has 120,000 to 150,000 clones, 60% to 80% appearing once. The sequencing sample was made of PBMCs. The source of these receptors is a middle-aged woman in good health and CMV-seropositive.

The chain couples TRBV9 to TRBJ1-1; 10 bases map to TRBD1. After removal of 4 bases from V and 6 bases from J, the junction contained 9 bases not matched to a gene. The length of the CDR3 is 15 residues. Germline V gene lookup returns CDR1 SGDLS and CDR2 YYNGEE. In DNA, the CDR3 is TGTGCCAGCAGCCCCGGGACAGGGGCGACCTCTGAAGCTTTCTTT. It encodes CASSPGTGATSEAFF.

The chain has TRBV18 and TRBJ1-2; 7 positions match TRBD1. The V segment lost 1 base and the J segment 7 bases; nucleotides outside the gene matches: 0. CDR3 length equals 12 residues. Germline CDR1 is KGHSH and CDR2 is LQKENI. The CDR3 coding sequence is TGTGCCAGCTCACCACAGGGGGCTGGCTACACCTTC. Protein sequence: CASSPQGAGYTF.

The gene calls are TRBV25-1 and TRBJ2-1, with 7 bases matching TRBD2. This CDR3 is 16 amino acids long. Trimming at V came to 6 bases and at J to 3 bases, leaving 11 bases not matched to a gene. Looked up from germline, CDR1 is MGHDK and CDR2 is SYGVNS. CDR3 bases: TGTGCCAGCAGCCCCGAACTAGCGAAGCTCTACAATGAGCAGTTCTTC. It translates to CASSPELAKLYNEQFF.

A remark on this clone: The junction departs from germline at one end; a sequencing error may be responsible. This specimen includes other DNA sequences encoding the same CDR3. V gene TRBV2 combines with J gene TRBJ1-6; 7 positions match TRBD1. There are 14 residues in the CDR3. Germline V lookup: CDR1 SNHLY, CDR2 FYNNEI. CDR3 residues: CASRGGLGNSPLHF. The DNA of the CDR3 is TGCGCCAGCAGGGGGGGGCTGGGGAACTCACCCCTCCACTTT.

This clone has only one observation. The chain couples TRBV6-6 to TRBJ1-1; 10 nucleotides agree with TRBD1. V dropped 4 bases and J dropped 10; count of bases not matched to a gene: 3. The CDR3 runs 12 residues. Germline lookup yields CDR1 MNHNY and CDR2 SVGAGI (reference sequence). The CDR3 nucleotides read TGTGCCAGCAGTTTTGACAGGGGGCCAGCTTTCTTT. Its translation is CASSFDRGPAFF.

This clone turned up a few times. V is TRBV4-2 and J is TRBJ2-3, with TRBD2 matching 15 bases. Trimming took 4 bases from V and 5 from J; bases not matched to a gene: 7. The germline gives CDR1 LGHNA, CDR2 YNFKEQ. This CDR3 spans 17 amino acids. The chain's CDR3 is CASSPRTSGGVKDTQYF. The DNA for the CDR3 is TGTGCCAGCAGCCCCCGGACTAGCGGGGGGGTTAAAGATACGCAGTATTTT.

The chain joins TRBV14 to TRBJ1-1, with 7 bases aligning to TRBD1. Trimming removed 1 base from V and 6 bases from J; junction bases left unmatched: 8. The germline V gene has CDR1 SGHDN and CDR2 FVKESK. The CDR3 has 15 residues. CDR3 coding DNA: TGTGCCAGCAGCCAAGGACCGGACAGGAGGCCTGAAGCTTTCTTT. Protein product: CASSQGPDRRPEAFF.

The rearrangement links TRBV2 to TRBJ1-1; no clear D gene. CDR1 and CDR2 (germline): SNHLY, FYNNEI. This CDR3 has 13 residues. V dropped 2 bases and J dropped 0 bases, with 4 bases sitting between them. CDR3 coding DNA: TGTGCCAGCAGTGAAACGGTGAACACTGAAGCTTTCTTT. This sequence encodes CASSETVNTEAFF.

This chain uses TRBV29-1 with TRBJ1-2; 8 bases map to TRBD1. Germline V CDR1 and CDR2: SQVTM, ANQGSEA. The junction had 7 bases not matched to a gene; V was cut back by 7 bases and J by 3 bases. The CDR3 runs 13 residues. This chain's CDR3 is CSAETGDDYGYTF. CDR3 in DNA: TGCAGCGCGGAGACAGGGGATGACTATGGCTACACCTTC.

This rearrangement joins TRBV5-1 to TRBJ2-2; 10 nucleotides align to TRBD1. Germline values: CDR1 SGHRS, CDR2 YFSETQ. With V trimmed by 3 bases and J by 6 bases, 2 bases remained unmatched. The CDR3 loop spans 14 amino acids. CDR3 sequence: CASSWGTGAGELFF. The CDR3 nucleotides are TGCGCCAGCAGCTGGGGGACAGGGGCCGGGGAGCTGTTTTTT.

V and J are TRBV6-5 and TRBJ2-7; 7 positions agree with TRBD1. CDR3 length equals 13 residues. Trimming removed 6 bases from V and 3 bases from J; junction bases left unmatched: 5. The germline CDR1 and CDR2 sequences are MNHEY and SVGAGI. In nucleotides, the CDR3 is TGTGCCAGCAGCCGGACAGGAATCTACGAGCAGTACTTC. This gives the protein CASSRTGIYEQYF.

For the CDR3, the DNA is TGTGCCAGCAGCTCACAGGGTCACGAGCAGTACTTC. This sequence encodes CASSSQGHEQYF. This chain connects TRBV13 to TRBJ2-7; tentatively, D is TRBD1 (6 bases). Per germline, CDR1 PRHDT and CDR2 FYEKMQ (reference sequence). The V end lost 4 bases, the J end lost 5 bases, and 9 bases lay between the germline ends. The CDR3 extends over 12 amino acids. Together with reference TRBV13 and TRBJ2-7, the CDR3 gives the full variable domain: AAGVIQSPRHLIKEKRETATLKCYPIPRHDTVYWYQQGPGQDPQFLISFYEKMQSDKGSIPDRFSAQQFSDYHSELNMSSLELGDSALYFCASSSQGHEQYFGPGTRLTVT.

The genes are TRBV28 and TRBJ1-2; 12 bases fit TRBD1. This CDR3 is 16 amino acids long. Per germline, CDR1 MDHEN and CDR2 SYDVKM. V shed 2 bases, J shed 6 bases, and the junction held 7 bases outside the gene matches. CDR3 in DNA: TGTGCCAGCAGTTTAATTCGCGGGACAGGGGGCGATGGCTACACCTTC. Translated: CASSLIRGTGGDGYTF.

The chain couples TRBV7-6 to TRBJ2-5; unclear D gene. V lost 5 bases and J lost 2, with 3 bases in between. This CDR3 has 11 residues. Germline CDR1 and CDR2: SGHVS and FNYEAQ. In nucleotides, the CDR3 is TGTGCCAGCAGCCAACAAGAGACCCAGTACTTC. Encoded protein: CASSQQETQYF.

This chain connects TRBV27 to TRBJ1-2, with TRBD1 matching 7 bases. The CDR3 consists of 15 residues. The V segment lost 0 bases and the J segment 4 bases; nucleotides outside the gene matches: 5. Germline loops: CDR1 MNHEY, CDR2 SMNVEV (reference sequence). The CDR3 loop reads CASSLSGTASYGYTF. CDR3 in DNA: TGTGCCAGCAGTTTATCCGGGACAGCTTCCTATGGCTACACCTTC.

The rearrangement uses TRBV6-4 and TRBJ2-2; TRBD1 matches at 10 bases. V dropped 6 bases and J dropped 4; count of bases not matched to a gene: 5. CDR1 MRHNA and CDR2 SNTAGT come from the germline V gene. This CDR3 comprises 15 residues. The CDR3 reads CASRRQGAGTGELFF. The CDR3 DNA is TGTGCCAGCAGAAGACAGGGGGCAGGCACCGGGGAGCTGTTTTTT.

The J gene is TRBJ1-1, the V gene TRBV30, with D possibly matching TRBD1 (5 bases). The CDR3 runs 14 residues. Looked up from germline, CDR1 is GTSNPN and CDR2 is SVGIG (reference sequence). Trimming removed 3 bases from V and 1 base from J, with 12 bases in between. CDR3 sequence reads: CAWSRVTANTEAFF. The CDR3 DNA sequence: TGTGCCTGGAGCAGGGTGACGGCGAACACTGAAGCTTTCTTT. The full variable domain, in which reference TRBV30 and TRBJ1-1 provide the parts outside the CDR3, is SQTIHQWPATLVQPVGSPLSLECTVEGTSNPNLYWYRQAAGRGLQLLFYSVGIGQISSEVPQNLSASRPQDRQFILSSKKLLLSDSGFYLCAWSRVTANTEAFFGQGTRLTVV.

The V gene is TRBV4-1, the J gene TRBJ1-1, with 10 bases fitting TRBD1. Germline V gene data show CDR1 as MGHRA and CDR2 as YSYEKL. V trimming: 4 bases; J trimming: 5 bases; junction bases outside the gene matches: 10. The CDR3 totals 16 residues. The CDR3 DNA reads TGCGCCAGCAGCCCTTTCCCACGGGACAGGGGAACTGAAGCTTTCTTT. Translating gives CASSPFPRDRGTEAFF.

This clone occurred a few times. The chain carries TRBV12-2 and TRBJ2-3; the D call of TRBD2 is as the table states it, not checked on the DNA. TRBV12-2 is annotated as a pseudogene. The CDR3 runs 16 residues. CDR3 region: CASRLAPASGTDTQYF. The CDR3 nucleotides read TGTGCAAGTCGCTTAGCGCCGGCTAGCGGGACAGATACGCAGTATTTT.

V usage is TRBV2 and J usage is TRBJ1-6; 10 nucleotides agree with TRBD1. Trimming removed 6 bases from V and 0 bases from J; junction bases left unmatched: 5. Germline CDR1 SNHLY, CDR2 FYNNEI. This CDR3 is built from 17 residues. CDR3 sequence (DNA): TGTGCCAGCAGCGGGACAGGGGCGAGCTCCTATAATTCACCCCTCCACTTT. It is translated as CASSGTGASSYNSPLHF. The full variable domain, completed using reference TRBV2 and TRBJ1-6, is EPEVTQTPSHQVTQMGQEVILRCVPISNHLYFYWYRQILGQKVEFLVSFYNNEISEKSEIFDDQFSVERPDGSNFTLKIRSTKLEDSAMYFCASSGTGASSYNSPLHFGNGTRLTVT.

Comments on this clone: A junction boundary mismatches the germline segment, possibly from a read error. The V call is TRBV6-1, the J call TRBJ1-5, with 7 bases identical to TRBD1. The CDR3 runs to 15 residues. Per the germline V gene, CDR1 is MNHNS and CDR2 is SASEGT. The CDR3 nucleotides read TGTGCCAGCAGGGAAGGGACAGTTAGCAATCAGCCCCAGCATTTT. This sequence encodes CASREGTVSNQPQHF.